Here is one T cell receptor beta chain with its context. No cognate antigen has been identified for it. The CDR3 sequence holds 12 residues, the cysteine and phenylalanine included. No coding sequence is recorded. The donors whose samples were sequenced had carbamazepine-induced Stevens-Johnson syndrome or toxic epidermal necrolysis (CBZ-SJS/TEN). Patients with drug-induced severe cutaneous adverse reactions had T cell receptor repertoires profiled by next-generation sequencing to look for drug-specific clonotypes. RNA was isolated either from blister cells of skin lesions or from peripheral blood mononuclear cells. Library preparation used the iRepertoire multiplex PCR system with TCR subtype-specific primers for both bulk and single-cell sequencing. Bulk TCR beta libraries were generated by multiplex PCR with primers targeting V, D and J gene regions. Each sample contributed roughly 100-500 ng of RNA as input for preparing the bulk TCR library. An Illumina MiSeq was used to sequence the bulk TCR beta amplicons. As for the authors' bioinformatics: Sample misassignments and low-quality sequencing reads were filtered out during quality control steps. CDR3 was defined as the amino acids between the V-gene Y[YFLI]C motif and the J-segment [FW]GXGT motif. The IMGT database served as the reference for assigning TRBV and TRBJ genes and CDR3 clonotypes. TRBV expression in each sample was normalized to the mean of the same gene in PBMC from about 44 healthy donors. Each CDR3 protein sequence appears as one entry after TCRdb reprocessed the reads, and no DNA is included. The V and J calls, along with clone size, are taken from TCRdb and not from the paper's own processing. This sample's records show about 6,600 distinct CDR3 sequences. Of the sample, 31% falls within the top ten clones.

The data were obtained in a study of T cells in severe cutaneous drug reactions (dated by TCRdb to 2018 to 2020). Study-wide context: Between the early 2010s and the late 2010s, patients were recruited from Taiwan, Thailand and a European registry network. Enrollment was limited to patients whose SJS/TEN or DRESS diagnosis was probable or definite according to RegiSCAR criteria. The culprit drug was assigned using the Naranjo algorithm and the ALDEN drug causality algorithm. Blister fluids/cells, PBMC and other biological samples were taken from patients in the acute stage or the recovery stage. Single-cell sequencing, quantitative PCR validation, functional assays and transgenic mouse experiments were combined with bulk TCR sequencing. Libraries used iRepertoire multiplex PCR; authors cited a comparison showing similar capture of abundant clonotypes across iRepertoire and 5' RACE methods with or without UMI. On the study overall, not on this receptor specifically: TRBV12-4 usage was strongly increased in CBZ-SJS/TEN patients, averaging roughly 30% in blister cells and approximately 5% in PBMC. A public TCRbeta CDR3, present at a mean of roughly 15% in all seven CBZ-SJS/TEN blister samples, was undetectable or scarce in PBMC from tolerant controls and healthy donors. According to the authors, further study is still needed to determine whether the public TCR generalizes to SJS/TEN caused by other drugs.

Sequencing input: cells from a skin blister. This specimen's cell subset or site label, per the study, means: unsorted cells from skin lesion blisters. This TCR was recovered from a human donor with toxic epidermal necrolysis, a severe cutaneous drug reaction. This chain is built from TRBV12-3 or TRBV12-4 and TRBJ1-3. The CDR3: CASSLSVNTIYF.